Following are 32 T cell receptor beta chains from one sample sequenced in a study of preoperative IRX-2 immunotherapy in early breast cancer (dated by TCRdb to about 2019). Libraries were prepared through the immunoSEQ multiplex PCR assay. TCRdb holds this immuneACCESS table with in-frame rearrangements only. Some clones are missing; in checked studies, unresolved V genes explain under half, and the rest has no known cause. The sample has some 5,000 clones on record, around 61% of them singletons. Of the sample, 9.5% to 12% is held by the ten largest clones. The sample's treatment or condition label is to be understood as: preoperative locoregional IRX-2 cytokine immunotherapy. Sequencing was performed on tumor tissue, taken before IRX-2 immunotherapy. These receptors all stem from a human donor with breast cancer.

This clone was observed a few times. The CDR3 protein is CASRGTNTGELFF. DNA of the CDR3: TGTGCCAGCAGAGGGACTAACACCGGGGAGCTGTTTTTT. The J gene is TRBJ2-2, the V gene TRBV6-8; D possibly corresponds to TRBD2 (6 bases). The V gene lost 6 bases and the J gene lost 2 bases, with 7 bases spanning the gap. CDR3 size: 13 residues. CDR1 and CDR2 from the germline V gene are MNHGY and SAAAGT.

The rearrangement uses TRBV18 and TRBJ1-5; D possibly corresponds to TRBD1 (6 bases). CDR1 KGHSH and CDR2 LQKENI come from the germline V gene. This CDR3 comprises 15 residues. Trimming cost V 6 bases and J 2 bases, with 14 bases left between them. This chain's CDR3 is CASSRGRGGNQPQHF. CDR3 in DNA: TGTGCCAGCTCGCGGGGGCGGGGGGGCAATCAGCCCCAGCATTTT.

The V call is TRBV7-1, the J call TRBJ2-7, with 8 bases lining up with TRBD1. TRBV7-1 qualifies as an ORF whose function is uncertain. CDR3 length: 13 residues. V was pared by 5 bases and J by 3 bases, with 3 bases of the junction left unmatched. DNA of the CDR3: TGTGCCAGCAGCCGGGACAGGAGCTACGAGCAGTACTTC. It translates to CASSRDRSYEQYF.

CDR3 region: CASSQASGGYNEQFF. CDR3 in DNA: TGTGCCAGCAGCCAAGCTAGCGGGGGTTACAATGAGCAGTTCTTC. The chain joins TRBV14 to TRBJ2-1, with 10 bases matching TRBD2. Trimming removed 1 base from V and 4 bases from J; junction bases left unmatched: 1. The CDR3 is 15 residues long. The germline V gene encodes CDR1 SGHDN and CDR2 FVKESK.

This clone has only a few counts. CDR3 DNA: TGTGCCAGCTCACCACCGGGGGGGCTGGAGACCCAGTACTTC. Translation: CASSPPGGLETQYF. The gene calls are TRBV18 and TRBJ2-5, with a weak D call TRBD2 (7 bases). Between the trimmed V and J ends, which lost 0 bases and 5 bases, there was a span of 10 bases. CDR3 length equals 14 residues. CDR1 KGHSH and CDR2 LQKENI come from the germline V gene.

This clone is medium-sized (0.01 to 0.1%). The V gene is TRBV11-3, the J gene TRBJ1-1; 7 bases are shared with TRBD1. Germline CDR1 is SGHNT and CDR2 is YENEEA. V was pared by 6 bases and J by 3 bases, with 7 bases of the junction left unmatched. CDR3 size: 14 residues. Written as DNA, the CDR3 is TGTGCCAGCAGGCGCCAGGGGGTTTACACTGAAGCTTTCTTT. Protein sequence: CASRRQGVYTEAFF.

The chain couples TRBV19 to TRBJ2-4, with D uncertain. V lost 6 bases and J lost 4, with 7 bases in between. The CDR3 is made up of 12 amino acids. Germline lookup yields CDR1 LNHDA and CDR2 SQIVND (reference sequence). The DNA of the CDR3 is TGTGCCAGTAGGGGCAGGAAAAACATTCAGTACTTC. Its protein product is CASRGRKNIQYF.

The V and J genes are TRBV7-6 and TRBJ1-4; 12 bases are shared with TRBD1. The CDR3 length is 15 residues. The ends lost 1 base at V and 8 bases at J; junction bases unmatched: 2. The germline CDR1 and CDR2 sequences are SGHVS and FNYEAQ. CDR3 nucleotide sequence: TGTGCCAGCAGCTTAGTGGGGACAGGGGGCGAAAAACTGTTTTTT. Translation: CASSLVGTGGEKLFF.

This clone was counted between two and nine times. The chain is built from TRBV7-7 and TRBJ2-3; no clear D. V lost 3 bases and J lost 0, with 7 bases in between. CDR1 is SSHAT and CDR2 is FNYEAQ in the germline V gene (reference sequence). The CDR3 is made up of 14 amino acids. CDR3 DNA: TGTGCCAGCAGCTTTTCAGGAAGCACAGATACGCAGTATTTT. Protein product: CASSFSGSTDTQYF.

The V and J genes are TRBV19 and TRBJ1-5; D is unresolved. Germline CDR1 and CDR2: LNHDA and SQIVND (reference sequence). The CDR3 is 15 amino acids. V lost 6 bases and J 6 bases, leaving 18 bases between the germline ends. This CDR3 is CASSYDGVGGQPQHF. The CDR3 coding sequence is TGTGCCAGTAGCTATGACGGGGTCGGAGGTCAGCCCCAGCATTTT.

V gene TRBV11-3 combines with J gene TRBJ1-2, with D maybe TRBD1 (6 bases). V gave up 3 bases and J gave up 4 bases, with 15 bases separating them. This CDR3 contains 15 residues. Germline CDR1 reads SGHNT; CDR2 reads YENEEA. CDR3 sequence (DNA): TGTGCCAGCAGCTTGGGGGACACAGGGCTCTATGGCTACACCTTC. Its protein product is CASSLGDTGLYGYTF.

The sample holds a few counts of this clone. V usage is TRBV18 and J usage is TRBJ1-1; 11 bases map to TRBD1. Germline V gene lookup returns CDR1 KGHSH and CDR2 LQKENI. The CDR3 length is 16 residues. V shed 2 bases and J 3 bases; nucleotides not matched to a gene: 5. The CDR3 reads CASSPGTGGSYTEAFF. The DNA of the CDR3 is TGTGCCAGCTCACCAGGGACAGGGGGGTCGTACACTGAAGCTTTCTTT.

V is TRBV6-8 and J is TRBJ2-5, with 10 positions matching TRBD2. Germline CDR1 and CDR2: MNHGY and SAAAGT. The CDR3 spans 14 residues. Trimming cost V 4 bases and J 7 bases; bases outside gene matches: 6. CDR3 residues: CASSWTSGEGTQYF. CDR3 bases: TGTGCCAGCAGTTGGACTAGCGGAGAGGGGACCCAGTACTTC.

This clone was seen just once. The rearrangement joins TRBV30 to TRBJ2-1; 9 bases map to TRBD2. CDR1 and CDR2 (germline): GTSNPN, SVGIG (reference sequence). Losses at the gene ends were 5 bases for V and 6 bases for J; bases not matched to a gene: 8. The CDR3 consists of 14 residues. The CDR3 DNA reads as TGTGCCTGGGAATCCGGGACTAGCCCCAATGAGCAGTTCTTC. This translates into CAWESGTSPNEQFF.

The genes are TRBV18 and TRBJ2-7; no firm D call. Trimming pared 6 bases from V and 1 base from J, leaving 13 bases between. This CDR3 contains 14 residues. Germline-derived CDR1 and CDR2 are KGHSH and LQKENI. Here the CDR3 reads CASSGRRDSYEQYF. Written as DNA, the CDR3 is TGTGCCAGCTCGGGTCGGCGAGATTCCTACGAGCAGTACTTC.

The V and J genes are TRBV11-3 and TRBJ2-7; 9 positions agree with TRBD1. Per germline, CDR1 SGHNT and CDR2 YENEEA. The ends lost 4 bases at V and 5 bases at J; junction bases unmatched: 9. The CDR3 loop spans 15 amino acids. The CDR3 sequence is CASSYGQGLWNEQYF. CDR3 coding DNA: TGTGCCAGCAGCTACGGACAGGGGCTTTGGAACGAGCAGTACTTC.

V usage is TRBV12-2 and J usage is TRBJ1-1; the table's D call, TRBD1, was not checked against the DNA. TRBV12-2 is termed a pseudogene. The CDR3 extends over 15 amino acids. CDR3 residues: CATQPGFVRNTEAFF. In nucleotides, the CDR3 is TGTGCCACCCAACCAGGGTTTGTGAGGAACACTGAAGCTTTCTTT.

This chain links TRBV6-1 with TRBJ2-1; D remains ambiguous. CDR3 length equals 16 residues. Germline loops: CDR1 MNHNS, CDR2 SASEGT. The V gene lost 0 bases and the J gene lost 9 bases, with 18 bases spanning the gap. The CDR3 loop reads CASSEAGLGSTGEQFF. For the CDR3, the DNA is TGTGCCAGCAGTGAAGCAGGGCTTGGTAGTACGGGTGAGCAGTTCTTC.

This sequence joins TRBV11-3 and TRBJ2-7; 9 bases align to TRBD2. This CDR3 is built from 16 residues. Trimming at V came to 2 bases and at J to 1 base, leaving 6 bases not matched to a gene. Germline V gene data show CDR1 as SGHNT and CDR2 as YENEEA. The CDR3 here is CASSLKLAGTSYEQYF. The CDR3 bases are TGTGCCAGCAGCTTAAAACTAGCGGGTACTTCCTACGAGCAGTACTTC. Using reference TRBV11-3 and TRBJ2-7 for the parts outside the CDR3, the full variable domain is EAGVVQSPRYKIIEKKQPVAFWCNPISGHNTLYWYLQNLGQGPELLIRYENEEAVDDSQLPKDRFSAERLKGVDSTLKIQPAELGDSAVYLCASSLKLAGTSYEQYFGPGTRLTVT.

This chain links TRBV6-8 with TRBJ2-2; no clear D gene. The length of the CDR3 is 14 residues. Germline CDR1 MNHGY, CDR2 SAAAGT. V gave up 3 bases and J gave up 4 bases, with 9 bases separating them. The CDR3 loop reads CASSYLDLTGELFF. CDR3 coding DNA: TGTGCCAGCAGTTATCTTGACCTCACCGGGGAGCTGTTTTTT.

The chain carries TRBV6-8 and TRBJ2-1; D call uncertain. V gave up 7 bases and J gave up 3 bases, with 10 bases separating them. Germline CDR1 and CDR2: MNHGY and SAAAGT. The CDR3 consists of 13 residues. CDR3 sequence: CASKRANYNEQFF. The CDR3 nucleotides are TGTGCCAGCAAACGGGCAAACTACAATGAGCAGTTCTTC.

This chain links TRBV6-8 with TRBJ1-2; TRBD1 matches at 7 bases. CDR3 length: 14 residues. CDR1 is MNHGY, CDR2 SAAAGT, per germline. Trimming removed 5 bases from V and 8 bases from J; junction bases left unmatched: 11. The CDR3 region has the DNA TGTGCCAGCAGTACAGGGGAGGAGTATCGGGGCTACACCTTC. This sequence encodes CASSTGEEYRGYTF.

V usage is TRBV30 and J usage is TRBJ1-4; D is possibly TRBD1 (6 bases). CDR3 length: 12 amino acids. V was shortened by 4 bases and J by 8 bases, with 11 bases between the two germline ends. The germline V gene has CDR1 GTSNPN and CDR2 SVGIG (reference sequence). CDR3 sequence (DNA): TGTGCCTGGAACAGGGCTCGGGAAAAACTGTTTTTT. Translation: CAWNRAREKLFF.

The CDR3 loop is CASSSRQGVGYTF. CDR3 sequence (DNA): TGTGCCAGCAGTTCCCGACAGGGGGTTGGCTACACCTTC. V gene TRBV6-8 combines with J gene TRBJ1-2, with TRBD1 identical over 9 bases. The CDR3 runs to 13 residues. V shed 4 bases, J shed 7 bases, and the junction held 4 bases outside the gene matches. The germline V gene has CDR1 MNHGY and CDR2 SAAAGT.

The genes are TRBV10-1 and TRBJ2-2, with a tentative D call TRBD1 (6 bases). Germline CDR1 WNHNN, CDR2 SYGVQD (reference sequence). This CDR3 region has 16 residues. V lost 3 bases and J 1 base, leaving 12 bases between the germline ends. The CDR3 reads CASSDQPGVNTGELFF. CDR3 sequence (DNA): TGCGCCAGCAGTGACCAGCCAGGGGTGAACACCGGGGAGCTGTTTTTT.

This clone was seen a few times. V and J are TRBV6-8 and TRBJ2-3; maybe TRBD2 (6 bases). V was pared by 2 bases and J by 15 bases, with 18 bases between. Germline CDR1 and CDR2: MNHGY and SAAAGT. The CDR3 runs to 13 residues. This CDR3 is CASSYGAGKSLYF. Here the CDR3 DNA reads TGTGCCAGCAGTTACGGAGCGGGCAAGAGTTTATATTTT.

The chain couples TRBV6-8 to TRBJ1-2; D is perhaps TRBD1 (5 bases). The ends were cut back, 9 bases at V and 6 bases at J, with 17 bases in the middle. The germline CDR1 and CDR2 sequences are MNHGY and SAAAGT. This CDR3 is 13 amino acids long. CDR3 amino acids: CASEPGAGHGYTF. In nucleotides, the CDR3 is TGTGCCAGTGAGCCGGGAGCAGGGCATGGCTACACCTTC.

The genes are TRBV9 and TRBJ2-7; D remains ambiguous. This CDR3 comprises 12 residues. The V gene lost 4 bases and the J gene lost 3 bases, with 8 bases spanning the gap. Germline V CDR1 and CDR2: SGDLS, YYNGEE. CDR3 nucleotide sequence: TGTGCCAGCAGCTTCAGGAACTACGAGCAGTACTTC. Protein: CASSFRNYEQYF.

This clone was observed a handful of times. This sequence joins TRBV6-8 and TRBJ2-7, with TRBD2 identical over 11 bases. The CDR3 is made up of 16 amino acids. J was trimmed by 9 bases and V by 0 bases; bases with no gene match: 10. CDR1 and CDR2 (germline): MNHGY, SAAAGT. The CDR3 bases are TGTGCCAGCAGTTACTCGATTACTAGCGGGAGTGCCGTGCAGTACTTC. It yields the protein CASSYSITSGSAVQYF.

The gene calls are TRBV18 and TRBJ2-1; 8 nucleotides line up with TRBD2. The germline V gene has CDR1 KGHSH and CDR2 LQKENI. The V segment lost 6 bases and the J segment 11 bases; nucleotides outside the gene matches: 6. This CDR3 region has 12 residues. The CDR3 sequence is CASSLLAAQQFF. The CDR3 coding sequence is TGTGCCAGCTCTCTACTAGCGGCACAGCAGTTCTTC.

The CDR3 here is CASSLRDRGFTDTQYF. The CDR3 region has the DNA TGTGCCAGTAGCCTCCGGGACAGAGGATTCACAGATACGCAGTATTTT. The chain combines TRBV19 with TRBJ2-3; 7 nucleotides agree with TRBD1. The V gene end was trimmed by 6 bases and the J gene end by 2 bases; junction bases not matched to a gene: 11. This CDR3 is built from 16 residues. The V gene's germline CDR1 is LNHDA and CDR2 SQIVND (reference sequence).

The chain recombines TRBV19 with TRBJ1-2; 8 positions agree with TRBD1. Losses at the gene ends were 5 bases for V and 4 bases for J; bases not matched to a gene: 15. The CDR3 consists of 17 residues. Germline CDR1 is LNHDA and CDR2 is SQIVND (reference sequence). The CDR3 loop is CASSAGQGRGKTYGYTF. DNA of the CDR3: TGTGCCAGTAGTGCCGGACAGGGACGGGGTAAGACCTATGGCTACACCTTC. The whole variable domain, remainder taken from reference TRBV19 and TRBJ1-2, is DGGITQSPKYLFRKEGQNVTLSCEQNLNHDAMYWYRQDPGQGLRLIYYSQIVNDFQKGDIAEGYSVSREKKESFPLTVTSAQKNPTAFYLCASSAGQGRGKTYGYTFGSGTRLTVV.